The T cell receptor (beta chain) described here comes from a study of OX40 agonist ivuxolimab in advanced cancers. In the study overall: Two cutaneous melanoma patients and one hepatocellular carcinoma patient, three in all, had partial responses.

This clone was seen a few times. TCRdb's copy holds only in-frame clones and misses some; the assay was immunoSEQ multiplex PCR. The sample shows about 17,000 clones, nearly 75% of them seen only once. CDR1 SNHLY and CDR2 FYNNEI come from the germline V gene. The CDR3 is made up of 13 amino acids. The V and J ends lost 4 bases and 4 bases respectively, with 10 bases between them. This chain joins TRBV2 and TRBJ1-2; no reliable D call. This specimen was CD4+ or CD8+ T cells sorted from blood, taken in a trial of the OX40 agonist ivuxolimab. This TCR derives from an adult with an advanced solid tumor such as melanoma, head and neck, liver or kidney cancer. In DNA, the CDR3 is TGTGCCAGCAGTGTCGGGGTGTCCTATGGCTACACCTTC. Protein: CASSVGVSYGYTF.